The TCR beta chain described here comes from a study of CD8+CD57+ T cells in acquired aplastic anemia. Study-level information: DNA per sorted CD4+ or CD8+ sample ranged about 0.18 to 30 ug, averaging around 3.2 ug.

CDR1 SNHLY and CDR2 FYNNEI come from the germline V gene. The CDR3 runs 14 residues. The V end was cut by 4 bases, the J end by 2 bases, with 10 bases between. It was patients with CD8+CD57+ cell expansion by flow cytometry who were chosen for sequencing. Profiles of TCR beta VDJ and CDR3 were generated from a genomic DNA template. Via MiXCR, TCRdb re-called the reads, giving one row per CDR3 protein. The table shows about 120,000 distinct CDR3 sequences, with about 50% occurring only once. Source material: sorted CD4+, CD8+, or CD8+CD57+ T cells (not recorded which) from PBMCs. The chain links TRBV2 to TRBJ2-3; D is ambiguous. The TCR originated in a human donor with aplastic anemia. The CDR3: CASSVYRYTDTQYF. Written as DNA, the CDR3 is TGTGCCAGCAGTGTATACAGATACACAGATACGCAGTATTTT.